This TCR beta chain was obtained from a study of T cell changes during pregnancy in multiple sclerosis. Germline trimming cut 4 bases from V and 5 bases from J; bases unmatched to any gene: 6. The germline gives CDR1 MGHDK, CDR2 SYGVNS. The CDR3 is 15 amino acids. The assay was immunoSEQ multiplex PCR, and TCRdb's table has in-frame clones only and misses some. Of fewer than 50,000 clones listed, roughly 94% are singletons. The specimen was CD4+ T cells from peripheral blood mononuclear cells, collected in the third trimester of pregnancy. The receptor was derived from a female donor with multiple sclerosis, enrolled in a pregnancy study. V is TRBV25-1 and J is TRBJ1-5; TRBD1 aligns across 9 bases. Here the CDR3 DNA reads TGTGCCAGCAGTGCGGGACAGGGAGTAGATCAGCCCCAGCATTTT. Translated, it gives CASSAGQGVDQPQHF.